These T cell receptor beta chains were read from a single sample in a study of blood T cell repertoires in COVID-19. Profiled with immunoSEQ multiplex PCR; TCRdb holds only in-frame clones, not every one. The sample consists of tens of thousands of clones, about 86% of them appearing once. The sequenced sample consisted of peripheral blood. All receptors derive from an elderly woman in a cohort sampled during active or convalescent COVID-19. CDR3s include the opening cysteine and the closing phenylalanine or tryptophan. D genes are given only for firm matches. Some rows have no size entry. The others give once, few or many, or a class for an expanded clone.

D gene: NA
clone size: NA
V gene: TRBV5-6
J gene: TRBJ2-7
CDR3 DNA: TGTGCCAGCTCCCAGGGGGGAGATTTCTACGAGCAGTACTTC
CDR3 protein: CASSQGGDFYEQYF

D gene: TRBD2
clone size: NA
V gene: TRBV6-5
J gene: TRBJ2-7
CDR3 DNA: TGTGCCAGTCAACGGGGGGCGGGAGGGATCTACGAGCAGTACTTC
CDR3 protein: CASQRGAGGIYEQYF

D gene: NA
clone size: NA
V gene: TRBV19
J gene: TRBJ1-3
CDR3 DNA: TGTGCCACCTGGTCGGGGGGGCTCGGAAACACCATATATTTT
CDR3 protein: CATWSGGLGNTIYF

D gene: NA
clone size: NA
V gene: TRBV9
J gene: TRBJ2-2
CDR3 DNA: TGTGCCAGCAGCGTAGCGACTGCCTACACCGGGGAGCTGTTTTTT
CDR3 protein: CASSVATAYTGELFF

D gene: TRBD2
clone size: NA
V gene: TRBV4-1
J gene: TRBJ2-6
CDR3 DNA: TGCGCCAGCAGCCTCTTGACTAGCGGGAGCTCTGGGGCCAACGTCCTGACTTTC
CDR3 protein: CASSLLTSGSSGANVLTF

D gene: TRBD1
clone size: NA
V gene: TRBV15
J gene: TRBJ1-1
CDR3 DNA: TGTGCCACCAGCGGCCGGGACAGGGGGAACACTGAAGCTTTCTTT
CDR3 protein: CATSGRDRGNTEAFF

D gene: TRBD2
clone size: NA
V gene: TRBV25-1
J gene: TRBJ2-5
CDR3 DNA: TGTGCCAGCAGTGGGACTAGCGGGGCCAAAGAGACCCAGTACTTC
CDR3 protein: CASSGTSGAKETQYF

D gene: NA
clone size: NA
V gene: TRBV3-1/TRBV3-2
J gene: TRBJ1-6
CDR3 DNA: TGTGCCAGCAGCCTGCAGGGACAAGAATCTTCACCCCTCCACTTT
CDR3 protein: CASSLQGQESSPLHF

D gene: TRBD2
clone size: NA
V gene: TRBV5-4
J gene: TRBJ2-5
CDR3 DNA: TGTGCCAGCAGCCCGAGAGAAGGGACTAGCGAGACCCAGTACTTC
CDR3 protein: CASSPREGTSETQYF

D gene: TRBD1
clone size: NA
V gene: TRBV28
J gene: TRBJ1-5
CDR3 DNA: TGTGCCAGCAGCTTCGCAGGACAGGGTTACAATCAGCCCCAGCATTTT
CDR3 protein: CASSFAGQGYNQPQHF

D gene: NA
clone size: NA
V gene: TRBV6-5
J gene: TRBJ1-1
CDR3 DNA: TGTGCCAGCAGTTACTCGAGACGGTGGGCAGTTGAAGCTTTCTTT
CDR3 protein: CASSYSRRWAVEAFF

D gene: TRBD2
clone size: NA
V gene: TRBV3-1/TRBV3-2
J gene: TRBJ2-5
CDR3 DNA: TGTGCCAGCAGCCAAGTGGCGGGAGATCCCCAAGAGACCCAGTACTTC
CDR3 protein: CASSQVAGDPQETQYF

D gene: TRBD2
clone size: NA
V gene: TRBV10-3
J gene: TRBJ2-1
CDR3 DNA: TGTGCCATCAGTGGCCCGGCCGTGACTAGCGGACCGAGCTCCTACAATGAGCAGTTCTTC
CDR3 protein: CAISGPAVTSGPSSYNEQFF

D gene: NA
clone size: NA
V gene: TRBV6-5
J gene: TRBJ1-4
CDR3 DNA: TGTGCCAGAGCTAAGGGAGCAACTAATGAAAAACTGTTTTTT
CDR3 protein: CARAKGATNEKLFF

D gene: NA
clone size: NA
V gene: TRBV28
J gene: TRBJ1-2
CDR3 DNA: TGTGCCAGCAGTTTGGGCCCCTATGGCTACACCTTC
CDR3 protein: CASSLGPYGYTF

D gene: NA
clone size: NA
V gene: TRBV7-3
J gene: TRBJ2-2
CDR3 DNA: TGTGCCAGCAGCCCACCGGGGAGCCGGAACACCGGGGAGCTGTTTTTT
CDR3 protein: CASSPPGSRNTGELFF

D gene: NA
clone size: NA
V gene: TRBV9
J gene: TRBJ2-3
CDR3 DNA: TGTGCCAGCAGCCCAATCCCTAGTAATACGCAGTATTTT
CDR3 protein: CASSPIPSNTQYF

D gene: TRBD2
clone size: NA
V gene: TRBV7-2
J gene: TRBJ2-2
CDR3 DNA: TGTGCCAGCAGCCGGACTAGCGGTAACACCGGGGAGCTGTTTTTT
CDR3 protein: CASSRTSGNTGELFF

D gene: TRBD2
clone size: few
V gene: TRBV29-1
J gene: TRBJ2-7
CDR3 DNA: TGCAGCGTTGAACTAGCGGGAGTTATACCCTCCGAGCAGTACTTC
CDR3 protein: CSVELAGVIPSEQYF

D gene: NA
clone size: many
V gene: TRBV7-3
J gene: TRBJ1-5
CDR3 DNA: TGTGCCAGCAGCTTATATCCCGATCAGCCCCAGCATTTT
CDR3 protein: CASSLYPDQPQHF

D gene: NA
clone size: NA
V gene: TRBV7-8
J gene: TRBJ2-1
CDR3 DNA: TGTGCCAGCAGCCCCCTAGGCGGGAAGCAGTTCTTC
CDR3 protein: CASSPLGGKQFF

D gene: TRBD2
clone size: NA
V gene: TRBV9
J gene: TRBJ2-3
CDR3 DNA: TGTGCCAGCAGCGTTGTAGCGGGGAGCACAGATACGCAGTATTTT
CDR3 protein: CASSVVAGSTDTQYF

D gene: TRBD2
clone size: NA
V gene: TRBV6-5
J gene: TRBJ2-1
CDR3 DNA: TGTGCCAGCAGACTAGCGGGATACAATGAGCAGTTCTTC
CDR3 protein: CASRLAGYNEQFF

D gene: NA
clone size: NA
V gene: TRBV6-5
J gene: TRBJ2-2
CDR3 DNA: TGTGCCAGCAGACGAGGGACCGGGGAGCTGTTTTTT
CDR3 protein: CASRRGTGELFF

D gene: NA
clone size: few
V gene: TRBV27
J gene: TRBJ1-4
CDR3 DNA: TGTGCCAGCAGTTACAGACCAGCAACTAATGAAAAACTGTTTTTT
CDR3 protein: CASSYRPATNEKLFF

D gene: TRBD2
clone size: NA
V gene: TRBV11-2
J gene: TRBJ2-1
CDR3 DNA: TGTGCCAGCAGCCCACTAGCGGGAGGACACAATGAGCAGTTCTTC
CDR3 protein: CASSPLAGGHNEQFF